This is a list of T cell receptor beta chains from one sample in a study of cytomegalovirus exposure and HLA in healthy donors. Measured with immunoSEQ multiplex PCR; TCRdb has only the in-frame clones, and not every one. The sample yields about 110,000 clones, around 89% seen once. Sequenced input: PBMCs. These receptors originate from a woman aged 18 to 35 in good health and CMV-seropositive. Both conserved end residues are part of each CDR3. Each record gives: J gene, clone size, V gene, D gene, CDR3 protein, CDR3 DNA. A D gene is named only where the DNA matches it firmly. The size entry is marked missing in some rows and otherwise reads once, few, many or a size class.

TRBJ1-5 | . | TRBV4-1 | TRBD1 | CASRRTGASNQPQHF | TGCGCCAGCAGACGGACAGGCGCTAGCAATCAGCCCCAGCATTTT
TRBJ2-3 | . | TRBV5-4 | TRBD1 | CASSFGQGVDTQYF | TGTGCCAGCAGCTTCGGGCAGGGGGTAGATACGCAGTATTTT
TRBJ1-2 | few | TRBV5-4 | . | CASSPYGGALGYTF | TGTGCCAGCAGCCCCTATGGGGGGGCGCTTGGCTACACCTTC
TRBJ1-5 | . | TRBV4-1 | . | CASSQIIRNQPQHF | TGCGCCAGCAGCCAAATCATCAGGAATCAGCCCCAGCATTTT
TRBJ1-2 | . | TRBV7-9 | . | CASSAGEGGYTF | TGTGCCAGCAGCGCGGGTGAGGGTGGCTACACCTTC
TRBJ2-2 | . | TRBV28 | . | CASSLRGTGELFF | TGTGCCAGCAGTTTGAGGGGGACCGGGGAGCTGTTTTTT
TRBJ1-2 | . | TRBV9 | . | CASSVGGDYGYTF | TGTGCCAGCAGCGTAGGGGGGGACTATGGCTACACCTTC
TRBJ1-2 | . | TRBV19 | TRBD1 | CASSGTEEHFYGYTF | TGTGCCAGTAGTGGGACAGAGGAACACTTCTATGGCTACACCTTC
TRBJ2-7 | . | TRBV2 | TRBD1 | CASSTGTGLAEQYF | TGTGCCAGCAGTACCGGGACAGGGTTAGCCGAGCAGTACTTC
TRBJ2-2 | . | TRBV5-6 | . | CASSSEFLGRTGELFF | TGTGCCAGCAGCTCGGAATTCCTGGGGAGAACCGGGGAGCTGTTTTTT
TRBJ1-2 | . | TRBV6-6 | . | CASSRVQGTNYGYTF | TGTGCCAGCAGCCGTGTTCAGGGGACAAACTATGGCTACACCTTC
TRBJ1-5 | . | TRBV7-6 | . | CASSLSSDTDGNQPQHF | TGTGCCAGCAGCTTATCCTCAGACACCGATGGCAATCAGCCCCAGCATTTT
TRBJ1-5 | . | TRBV19 | TRBD1 | CASSRGLGSQPQHF | TGTGCCAGTAGCAGGGGGCTGGGGAGTCAGCCCCAGCATTTT
TRBJ1-5 | . | TRBV28 | . | CASRVGLGNQPQHF | TGTGCCAGCAGGGTAGGACTAGGCAATCAGCCCCAGCATTTT
TRBJ1-2 | . | TRBV9 | TRBD1 | CASSVEGTGGVGYTF | TGTGCCAGCAGCGTAGAAGGGACAGGGGGAGTTGGCTACACCTTC
TRBJ2-1 | . | TRBV6-5 | TRBD2 | CASTKAGGGYNEQFF | TGTGCCAGCACCAAAGCGGGGGGTGGTTACAATGAGCAGTTCTTC
TRBJ2-7 | . | TRBV28 | TRBD2 | CASGLAGGPYEQYF | TGTGCCAGCGGACTAGCGGGGGGGCCCTACGAGCAGTACTTC
TRBJ2-2 | few | TRBV25-1 | . | CASRQSNTGELFF | TGTGCCAGCAGACAGTCGAACACCGGGGAGCTGTTTTTT